This T cell receptor (beta chain) came from a study of blood T cell repertoires in COVID-19. Under the authors' procedure: Amplification of reference gene primers was used by the study to estimate nucleated cell counts. Measured with immunoSEQ multiplex PCR; TCRdb has only the in-frame clones, and not every one. V and J calls and clone size are given by that table; D and trimming were obtained from the DNA. The sample yields 65,000 to 90,000 clones, roughly 82% seen once. The receptor was isolated from a middle-aged man with active COVID-19. Input material: peripheral blood.

In nucleotides, the CDR3 is TGTGCCAGCAGCTTAAACCCCCAGGGCGAGCAGTACTTC. This gives the protein CASSLNPQGEQYF. The chain carries TRBV7-2 and TRBJ2-7; D possibly corresponds to TRBD1 (5 bases). V was trimmed by 2 bases and J by 6 bases, leaving 11 bases between them. The CDR3 spans 13 residues. Germline V gene data show CDR1 as SGHTA and CDR2 as FQGNSA.